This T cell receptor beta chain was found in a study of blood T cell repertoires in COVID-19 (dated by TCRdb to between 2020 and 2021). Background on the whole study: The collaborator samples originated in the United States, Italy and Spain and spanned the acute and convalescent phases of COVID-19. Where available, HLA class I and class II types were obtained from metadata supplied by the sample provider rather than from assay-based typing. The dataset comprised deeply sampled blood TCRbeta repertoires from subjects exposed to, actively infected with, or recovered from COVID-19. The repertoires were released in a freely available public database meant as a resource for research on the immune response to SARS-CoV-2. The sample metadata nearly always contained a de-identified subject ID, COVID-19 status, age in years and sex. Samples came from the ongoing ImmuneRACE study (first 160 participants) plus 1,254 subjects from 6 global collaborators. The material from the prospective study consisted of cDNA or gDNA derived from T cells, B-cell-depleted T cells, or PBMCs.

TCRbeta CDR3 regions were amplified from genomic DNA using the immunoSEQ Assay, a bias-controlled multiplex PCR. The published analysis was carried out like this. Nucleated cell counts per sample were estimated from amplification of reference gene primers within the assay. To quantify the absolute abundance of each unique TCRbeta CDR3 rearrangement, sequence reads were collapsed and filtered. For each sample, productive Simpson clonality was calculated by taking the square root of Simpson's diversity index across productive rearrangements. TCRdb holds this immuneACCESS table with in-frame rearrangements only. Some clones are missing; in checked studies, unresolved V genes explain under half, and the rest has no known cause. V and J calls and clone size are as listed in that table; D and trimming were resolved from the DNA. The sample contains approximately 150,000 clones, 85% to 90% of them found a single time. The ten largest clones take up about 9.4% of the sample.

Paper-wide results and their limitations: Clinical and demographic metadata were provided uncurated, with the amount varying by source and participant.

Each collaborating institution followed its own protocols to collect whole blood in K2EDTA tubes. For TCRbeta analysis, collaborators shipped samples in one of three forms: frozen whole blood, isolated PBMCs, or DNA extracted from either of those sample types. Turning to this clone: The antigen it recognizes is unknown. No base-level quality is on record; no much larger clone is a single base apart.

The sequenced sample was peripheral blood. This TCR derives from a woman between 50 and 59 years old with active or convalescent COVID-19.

The DNA is TGTGCTAGTGCTTCCCAGGTGGGCTACACTGAAGCTTTCTTT. It is translated as CASASQVGYTEAFF. The chain uses TRBV12-5 and TRBJ1-1; no D gene can be assigned with confidence. V drops 7 bases and J drops 3 bases, leaving 15 bases in between. Including the terminal cysteine and phenylalanine, the CDR3 comprises 14 residues. The entry retains the CDR3 DNA only, 42 bases that are in frame from base 1. The germline V gene sets CDR1 to LGHNT and CDR2 to FRNRAP.